The clone carrying this TCR beta chain was detected only once. Its antigen is unidentified. This record belongs to a study of tumor-infiltrating lymphocytes in localized non-small cell lung cancer. General study results and limits: Tumor T-cell fraction was not associated with recurrence-free survival. Available tissue quantity limited TCR sequencing to a patient subset. Immunotypes IM1 and IM2 had similar TCR-derived T-cell fractions.

Germline assignment: CDR1 SGHDT and CDR2 YYEEEE. V gave up 3 bases and J gave up 9 bases, with 9 bases separating them. The CDR3 consists of 11 residues. Repertoires were generated with immunoSEQ multiplex PCR, while TCRdb's copy carries only in-frame clones and drops some. In the table there are about 16,000 clones, almost 70% of which are singletons. This clonotype originated in a human donor with non-small cell lung cancer. The chain links TRBV5-6 to TRBJ2-5; D remains unclear. Sequenced input: lung tumor tissue. CDR3 bases: TGTGCCAGCAGCTCCCCTGGGGCCCAGTACTTC. This gives the protein CASSSPGAQYF.